Below, 17 T cell receptor beta chains from the same sample are listed, as sequenced in a study of control samples from healthy donors and cancer patients. The data were produced by immunoSEQ multiplex PCR, yet TCRdb's version contains in-frame clones alone and is incomplete. This table has tens of thousands of clones, 89% appearing once. Sequenced: blood. All receptors come from a man in his forties or fifties in good health.

This rearrangement joins TRBV2 to TRBJ2-7; D possibly uses TRBD1 or TRBD2 (6 bases each). Per germline, CDR1 SNHLY and CDR2 FYNNEI. The CDR3 has 12 residues. V lost 8 bases to trimming and J lost 2 bases, with 10 bases between them. CDR3 in amino acids: CASGRTAYEQYF. DNA of the CDR3: TGTGCCAGCGGGAGGACAGCCTACGAGCAGTACTTC.

V and J are TRBV7-9 and TRBJ1-3; D might be TRBD1 (5 bases). This CDR3 has 15 amino acids. Trimming cost V 4 bases and J 2 bases, with 12 bases left between them. Per the germline V gene, CDR1 is SEHNR and CDR2 is FQNEAQ (reference sequence). CDR3: CASSSSLGPGNTIYF. The CDR3 nucleotides are TGTGCCAGCAGCTCCTCTTTGGGGCCTGGAAACACCATATATTTT.

J is TRBJ1-4 and V is TRBV5-5; D is ambiguous. Per germline, CDR1 SGHKS and CDR2 YYEKEE (reference sequence). V was clipped by 2 bases and J by 5 bases, with 4 bases between them. The CDR3 is made up of 12 amino acids. Here the CDR3 DNA reads TGTGCCAGCAGCTTAAACAATGAAAAACTGTTTTTT. Translation gives CASSLNNEKLFF.

J is TRBJ1-2 and V is TRBV7-3, with D possibly matching TRBD1 (5 bases). Looked up from germline, CDR1 is SGHTA and CDR2 is FQGTGA. V was trimmed by 5 bases and J by 3 bases, leaving 16 bases between them. CDR3 length: 15 amino acids. CDR3 sequence: CASSPQGGTYYGYTF. DNA of the CDR3: TGTGCCAGCAGCCCCCAGGGAGGGACTTACTATGGCTACACCTTC.

The chain links TRBV5-1 to TRBJ1-1; D remains ambiguous. V dropped 0 bases and J dropped 5 bases, with 14 bases sitting between them. Looked up from germline, CDR1 is SGHRS and CDR2 is YFSETQ. The CDR3 is 15 amino acids. The CDR3 region is CASSLAVGKGTEAFF. The CDR3 DNA is TGCGCCAGCAGCTTGGCCGTGGGGAAAGGGACTGAAGCTTTCTTT.

This clone was seen a single time. The gene calls are TRBV4-1 and TRBJ1-3; D remains unclear. This CDR3 has 15 amino acids. Germline CDR1 MGHRA, CDR2 YSYEKL. Trimming removed 0 bases at V and 0 bases at J, with 6 bases between. The CDR3, as DNA: TGCGCCAGCAGCCAAGACAGAGGCTCTGGAAACACCATATATTTT. Amino acid sequence: CASSQDRGSGNTIYF.

This chain links TRBV28 with TRBJ1-1, with 8 bases matching TRBD1. Per germline, CDR1 MDHEN and CDR2 SYDVKM. V was clipped by 5 bases and J by 0 bases; unmatched bases: 5. The CDR3 spans 15 residues. CDR3 bases: TGTGCCAGCAGTGGGTCGACAGGGGTGAACACTGAAGCTTTCTTT. Translated, it gives CASSGSTGVNTEAFF.

The chain carries TRBV6-6 and TRBJ2-5; D gene uncertain. Germline lookup yields CDR1 MNHNY and CDR2 SVGAGI (reference sequence). The CDR3 loop spans 12 amino acids. The V end was cut by 2 bases, the J end by 5 bases, with 6 bases between. This CDR3 reads CASSYARETQYF. The CDR3 DNA follows: TGTGCCAGCAGTTACGCCCGGGAGACCCAGTACTTC.

The genes are TRBV5-5 and TRBJ2-2; no clear D. Trimming removed 2 bases at V and 7 bases at J, with 9 bases between. The CDR3 runs 13 residues. Germline values: CDR1 SGHKS, CDR2 YYEKEE (reference sequence). The CDR3 sequence: CASSLSEFGELFF. CDR3 DNA sequence: TGTGCCAGCAGCTTATCGGAATTCGGGGAGCTGTTTTTT.

By share of the sample, this clone is medium-sized. The chain recombines TRBV27 with TRBJ2-5, with D tentatively TRBD1 or TRBD2 (5 bases each). Germline CDR1 and CDR2: MNHEY and SMNVEV (reference sequence). The CDR3 is 14 residues long. V lost 6 bases and J lost 2, with 13 bases in between. CDR3 bases: TGTGCCAGCAGCCGGTGGGACGATCAAGAGACCCAGTACTTC. Translating it yields CASSRWDDQETQYF.

The gene calls are TRBV12-3 or TRBV12-4 and TRBJ1-1; D perhaps matches TRBD1 (5 bases). The CDR3 has 13 amino acids. V was clipped by 6 bases and J by 11 bases, with 19 bases between them. CDR3 sequence (DNA): TGTGCCAGCAGCCCCGGGACTGCCGGGGGGGCTTTCTTT. Protein: CASSPGTAGGAFF.

The CDR3 loop is CSALQRPLYNEQFF. In DNA, the CDR3 is TGCAGCGCCCTACAAAGGCCCTTATACAATGAGCAGTTCTTC. The chain is built from TRBV29-1 and TRBJ2-1, with D unclear. V gave up 7 bases and J gave up 4 bases, with 17 bases separating them. CDR1 is SQVTM and CDR2 is ANQGSEA in the germline V gene. The CDR3 has 14 residues.

This clone appeared a single time. The chain is built from TRBV5-5 and TRBJ2-2, with 7 positions matching TRBD1. CDR3 length equals 14 residues. Germline assignment: CDR1 SGHKS and CDR2 YYEKEE (reference sequence). The V gene end was trimmed by 5 bases and the J gene end by 4 bases; junction bases not matched to a gene: 5. CDR3 amino acids: CASRRGDSTGELFF. The DNA for the CDR3 is TGTGCCAGCAGACGTGGGGACAGCACCGGGGAGCTGTTTTTT.

The chain has TRBV12-3 or TRBV12-4 and TRBJ1-1, with D unresolved. The CDR3 is 13 amino acids. Trimming took 2 bases from V and 1 from J, leaving 5 bases between them. CDR3 residues: CASSLYQNTEAFF. The CDR3 DNA follows: TGTGCCAGCAGTTTATACCAGAACACTGAAGCTTTCTTT.

The chain recombines TRBV28 with TRBJ2-1; D possibly matches TRBD1 or TRBD2 (5 bases each). V shed 7 bases and J shed 4 bases, with 20 bases lying between them. The V gene's germline CDR1 is MDHEN and CDR2 SYDVKM. CDR3 size: 16 residues. This chain's CDR3 is CASTAHEGRRYNEQFF. Written as DNA, the CDR3 is TGTGCCAGCACCGCCCACGAGGGGCGGAGGTACAATGAGCAGTTCTTC.

This chain uses TRBV19 with TRBJ2-7; a possible D gene is TRBD1 (6 bases). V gave up 10 bases and J gave up 6 bases, with 22 bases separating them. The CDR3 consists of 14 residues. The germline CDR1 and CDR2 sequences are LNHDA and SQIVND (reference sequence). The CDR3 DNA follows: TGTGCCACCTCTCAGGGGATCGCTTTTGGCGAGCAGTACTTC. It codes for CATSQGIAFGEQYF.

CDR3 protein: CASSQLTGGRNEQYF. The DNA of the CDR3 is TGCGCCAGCAGCCAGCTCACAGGGGGCAGAAACGAGCAGTACTTC. The rearrangement joins TRBV4-1 to TRBJ2-7, with 9 bases identical to TRBD1. With V trimmed by 3 bases and J by 5 bases, 8 bases remained unmatched. Germline CDR1 is MGHRA and CDR2 is YSYEKL. The CDR3 has 15 amino acids.